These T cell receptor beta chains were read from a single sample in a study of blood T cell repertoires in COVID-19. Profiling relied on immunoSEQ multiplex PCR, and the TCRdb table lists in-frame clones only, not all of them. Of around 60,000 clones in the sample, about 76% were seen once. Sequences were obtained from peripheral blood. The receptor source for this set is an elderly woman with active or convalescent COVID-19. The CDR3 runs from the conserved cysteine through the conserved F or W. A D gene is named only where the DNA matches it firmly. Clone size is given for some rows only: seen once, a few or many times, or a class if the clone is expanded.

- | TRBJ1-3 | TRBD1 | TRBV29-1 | CSVGLPTGGFGNTIYF | TGCAGCGTTGGGCTCCCGACAGGGGGATTTGGAAACACCATATATTTT
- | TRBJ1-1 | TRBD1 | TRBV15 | CATSGQGGTEAFF | TGTGCCACCAGCGGACAGGGGGGCACTGAAGCTTTCTTT
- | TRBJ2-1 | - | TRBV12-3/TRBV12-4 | CASSLRVETQQFF | TGTGCCAGCAGTTTGAGGGTCGAAACGCAGCAGTTCTTC
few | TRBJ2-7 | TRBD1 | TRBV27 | CASSMGQGATYEQYF | TGTGCCAGCAGCATGGGACAGGGGGCCACCTACGAGCAGTACTTC
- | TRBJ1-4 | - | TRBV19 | CASMRAGEKLFF | TGTGCCAGTATGAGAGCGGGAGAAAAACTGTTTTTT
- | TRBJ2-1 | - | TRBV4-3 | CASSQAGVYNEQFF | TGCGCCAGCAGCCAAGCGGGGGTTTACAATGAGCAGTTCTTC
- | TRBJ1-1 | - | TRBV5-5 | CASSLGGNTEAFF | TGTGCCAGCAGCTTAGGGGGGAACACTGAAGCTTTCTTT
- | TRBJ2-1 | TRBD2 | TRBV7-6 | CASSLGGTSGYNEQFF | TGTGCCAGCAGCTTAGGCGGGACTAGCGGGTACAATGAGCAGTTCTTC
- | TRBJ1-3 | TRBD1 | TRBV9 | CASSVGDDRGLSGNTIYF | TGTGCCAGCAGCGTAGGGGATGACAGGGGGCTTAGTGGAAACACCATATATTTT
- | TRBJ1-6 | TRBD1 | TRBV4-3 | CASSQEMAGGNSPLHF | TGCGCCAGCAGCCAAGAAATGGCAGGGGGAAATTCACCCCTCCACTTT
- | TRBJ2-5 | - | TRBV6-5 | CASSPGVRETQYF | TGTGCCAGCAGTCCGGGGGTACGAGAGACCCAGTACTTC
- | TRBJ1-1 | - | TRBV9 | CASSATTGSSSEAFF | TGTGCCAGCAGCGCAACTACAGGGAGTTCGTCTGAAGCTTTCTTT
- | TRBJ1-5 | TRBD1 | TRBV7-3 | CASSLREVRDRVNYSNQPQHF | TGTGCCAGCAGCTTAAGGGAAGTACGGGACAGGGTAAACTATAGCAATCAGCCCCAGCATTTT
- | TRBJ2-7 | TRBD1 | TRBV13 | CASSPGQGFYEQYF | TGTGCCAGCAGCCCGGGACAGGGTTTTTACGAGCAGTACTTC
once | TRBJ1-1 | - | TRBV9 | CASSYRGHGNTEAFF | TGTGCCAGCAGCTATAGAGGGCACGGGAACACTGAAGCTTTCTTT
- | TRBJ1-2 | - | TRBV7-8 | CASSPLGDGYTF | TGTGCCAGCAGCCCTCTCGGGGATGGCTACACCTTC
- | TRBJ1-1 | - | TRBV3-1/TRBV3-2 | CASRQGNTEAFF | TGTGCCAGCAGACAGGGAAACACTGAAGCTTTCTTT
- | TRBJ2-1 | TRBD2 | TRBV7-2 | CASSGGGAWVNEQFF | TGTGCCAGCAGCGGCGGGGGGGCCTGGGTCAATGAGCAGTTCTTC